This TCR beta chain was sequenced in a study of CD8 T cells in Susac syndrome (dated by TCRdb to about 2019). Study-wide context: Repertoire sequencing was used to test whether CD8+ T cell activation and differentiation in Susac syndrome was antigen driven. General findings and caveats noted by the study authors: The study acknowledged that relatively few individuals were included in the TCR sequencing and HLA analysis.

This clonotype was counted once. Its antigen specificity is not known. No base quality values were provided; no much bigger clone lies one nucleotide off. One read is thin evidence. CDR1 and CDR2 were assigned from the germline V gene as KGHSH and LQKENI. Measured from the cysteine to the phenylalanine, the CDR3 is 15 residues long. Of all the DNA, just the CDR3 is kept, 45 bases in frame from base 1. Trimming removed 4 bases from V and 7 bases from J; the gene matches leave 12 bases unexplained. Peripheral blood CD8+ and CD4+ T cells from healthy donors, Susac syndrome patients and multiple sclerosis patients were profiled by high-throughput TCR beta sequencing. Healthy donors were age- and sex-matched controls. Bulk CD8+ and CD4+ T cells were purified magnetically by negative isolation, whereas CD8+ TEMRA cells were enriched by FACS. Blood was collected in EDTA tubes and processed within 24 hours, with PBMCs isolated through density gradient centrifugation. PBMCs destined for TCR sequencing were cryopreserved in liquid nitrogen and later thawed in a 37 °C water bath. The sorted or isolated CD4+, CD8+ and CD8+ TEMRA cells had a purity of 90% or higher.

RNA was extracted with the RNeasy kit and about 0.5 to 1 ug was reverse transcribed using random hexamers. The immunoSEQ multiplex PCR assay, covering 54 Vbeta and 13 Jbeta segments, was used to amplify TCR beta CDR3 regions. To correct PCR amplification bias, a synthetic template baseline was used for both primer optimization and computational correction. The published analysis was carried out like this. Reads were assigned to V, D and J genes according to IMGT and analyzed in immunoSEQ Analyzer, with only productive sequences retained. Clonality was computed as one minus Shannon entropy normalized by log2 of the number of productive unique sequences. Public and private clones were assessed among the 100 most prevalent clones of each patient and control. Susac-specific clones were defined as absent from healthy and MS cohorts, over a thousand published viral clones and other ImmuneACCESS disease sequences. The public reads were quality trimmed at Q25 with fastp and then assembled into clones with MiXCR by TCRdb, keeping productive beta chains. Each entry merges the rows of one CDR3 protein and shows their most common DNA and genes. The V and J calls were determined by TCRdb, not by the authors. Across this sample there are around 99,000 distinct CDR3 sequences, with 90% to 98% seen only once. More than 0.08% of the sample goes to the ten largest clones.

The material sequenced was CD4+ T cells from PBMCs. The chain was built from TRBV18 and TRBJ2-7; 8 central bases correspond to TRBD1. The clonotype was recovered from a human donor in good health. The nucleotide sequence reads as follows: TGTGCCAGCTCACGAGGGACAGGAGCCTACGATGAGCAGTACTTC. Translated, it gives CASSRGTGAYDEQYF.